This T cell receptor beta chain came from a study of cytomegalovirus exposure and HLA in healthy donors. Researchers ran the PCR with 60 Vbeta and 13 Jbeta primers. Generated by immunoSEQ multiplex PCR, the TCRdb table keeps only in-frame clones and is missing some. This specimen shows some 200,000 clones; the ten leading clones hold almost 6.5%. J was trimmed by 9 bases and V by 4 bases; bases with no gene match: 10. The CDR3 runs to 16 residues. Germline values: CDR1 MGHDK, CDR2 SYGVNS. The sequencing sample was made of PBMCs. This rearrangement joins TRBV25-1 to TRBJ2-1, with TRBD2 identical over 12 bases. This sequence originates from a man aged 25-45 years in good health and CMV-seronegative. As DNA, the CDR3 is TGTGCCAGCAGTGCCGGGACTAGCGGGTTTTGGGGTGAGCAGTTCTTC. Its protein is CASSAGTSGFWGEQFF. The full variable domain, with the rest looked up from reference TRBV25-1 and TRBJ2-1, is EADIYQTPRYLVIGTGKKITLECSQTMGHDKMYWYQQDPGMELHLIHYSYGVNSTEKGDLSSESTVSRIRTEHFPLTLESARPSHTSQYLCASSAGTSGFWGEQFFGPGTRLTVL.